The entry that follows covers one TCR beta chain sequence. What it recognizes is unknown. This specimen belongs to a study of blood T cells in healthy people across ages. Regarding the study as a whole: Observed TCR beta diversity per million T cells went down as age went up. This fall followed a roughly linear course with age. Bulk PBMC profiling left naive and antigen-experienced comparisons inconclusive.

Through a sample-barcoded 5' primer and a J-beta primer mix, a second PCR was run for 7 to 11 cycles. Every molecule of cDNA carried a tag from a template-switch adaptor with 12 random nucleotides. Per-sample output comprised a minimum of 3 million paired-end reads containing CDR3. One entry per CDR3 protein results from TCRdb running MiXCR on the 5' RACE reads. In the table there are around 780,000 distinct CDR3 sequences, more than 55% of which are singletons. The CDR3 loop spans 17 amino acids. V was shortened by 6 bases and J by 0 bases, with 20 bases between the two germline ends. The germline V gene encodes CDR1 MNHEY and CDR2 SVGEGT.

This chain uses TRBV6-2 or TRBV6-3 with TRBJ1-1; a possible D gene is TRBD1 (6 bases). The clonotype originates from a middle-aged man in good health. The sequencing sample was made of blood. The CDR3 here is CASSRDRDTFMNTEAFF. As DNA, the CDR3 is TGTGCCAGCAGCCGCGACCGGGACACTTTCATGAACACTGAAGCTTTCTTT.